Following are 22 T cell receptor beta chains from one sample sequenced in a study of blood T cell repertoires in COVID-19. Sequencing used immunoSEQ multiplex PCR; TCRdb keeps in-frame clones, though not all of them. The sample yields more than 200,000 clones, roughly 89% seen once. The sequencing input was PBMCs or T cells enriched from blood (not recorded which). The source of these receptors is a woman in her twenties or thirties who had recovered from COVID-19.

V usage is TRBV28 and J usage is TRBJ1-4; D call uncertain. The CDR3 sequence is 14 residues long. The V end was cut by 3 bases, the J end by 0 bases, with 5 bases between. Germline assignment: CDR1 MDHEN and CDR2 SYDVKM. The CDR3 protein is CASSFQATNEKLFF. CDR3 sequence (DNA): TGTGCCAGCAGTTTTCAGGCAACTAATGAAAAACTGTTTTTT.

The CDR3 region is CASSSRTGDTGELFF. Here the CDR3 DNA reads TGCGCCAGCAGCTCTAGGACAGGGGACACCGGGGAGCTGTTTTTT. The chain recombines TRBV5-1 with TRBJ2-2; 9 bases are a match to TRBD1. This CDR3 has 15 residues. Germline V gives CDR1 SGHRS, CDR2 YFSETQ. J was trimmed by 3 bases and V by 3 bases; bases with no gene match: 3.

This chain connects TRBV30 to TRBJ1-6, with D unclear. With 0 bases removed from V and 0 bases from J, the gap between germline ends came to 12 bases. This CDR3 comprises 17 residues. Germline V gene lookup returns CDR1 GTSNPN and CDR2 SVGIG (reference sequence). The CDR3 reads CAWSVRPASSYNSPLHF. CDR3 bases: TGTGCCTGGAGTGTACGGCCAGCGAGCTCCTATAATTCACCCCTCCACTTT.

The chain employs TRBV5-1 and TRBJ1-1; no definite D call. Trimming pared 0 bases from V and 0 bases from J, leaving 9 bases between. Germline values: CDR1 SGHRS, CDR2 YFSETQ. The CDR3 runs to 15 residues. The CDR3 DNA is TGCGCCAGCAGCTTGGATGCCGACTTGAACACTGAAGCTTTCTTT. This sequence encodes CASSLDADLNTEAFF.

The chain couples TRBV19 to TRBJ1-1; TRBD1 might be the D (6 bases). This CDR3 is 17 amino acids long. V gave up 7 bases and J gave up 5 bases, with 26 bases separating them. Looked up from germline, CDR1 is LNHDA and CDR2 is SQIVND (reference sequence). The CDR3 DNA follows: TGTGCCAGTACCAATATCTTTCCCCTTACAGGGAATACTGAAGCTTTCTTT. Residues: CASTNIFPLTGNTEAFF.

J is TRBJ2-7 and V is TRBV4-2; the match to TRBD1 covers 7 bases. The CDR3 spans 15 residues. The J segment lost 4 bases and the V segment lost 0 bases, leaving 6 bases of the junction unmatched. Germline CDR1 and CDR2: LGHNA and YNFKEQ. This CDR3 reads CASSQDRGYVYEQYF. The CDR3 nucleotides are TGTGCCAGCAGCCAAGACAGGGGGTATGTTTACGAGCAGTACTTC.

This clone was observed once. The chain couples TRBV2 to TRBJ1-1, with 7 positions matching TRBD1. Germline CDR1 SNHLY, CDR2 FYNNEI. Germline trimming cut 2 bases from V and 5 bases from J; bases unmatched to any gene: 5. The CDR3 is 14 amino acids. The CDR3 is CASSELQGITEAFF. For the CDR3, the DNA is TGTGCCAGCAGTGAACTACAGGGGATAACTGAAGCTTTCTTT.

This clone was observed a single time. This chain connects TRBV5-1 to TRBJ2-1; 13 nucleotides match TRBD2. The CDR3 extends over 17 amino acids. Germline CDR1 SGHRS, CDR2 YFSETQ. With 2 bases clipped from V and 6 bases from J, the junction kept 8 bases outside the gene matches. The CDR3 region is CASSFPTSGGTGNEQFF. CDR3 DNA sequence: TGCGCCAGCAGCTTCCCGACTAGCGGGGGGACAGGCAATGAGCAGTTCTTC.

Only one count was recorded for this clone. The rearrangement uses TRBV27 and TRBJ2-2; no reliable D call. Germline CDR1 is MNHEY and CDR2 is SMNVEV (reference sequence). Trimming removed 3 bases from V and 5 bases from J, with 16 bases in between. This CDR3 is 16 amino acids long. The CDR3, as DNA: TGTGCCAGCAGTTTGTGGCAGGCAGTTGGAACCGGGGAGCTGTTTTTT. Protein sequence: CASSLWQAVGTGELFF.

The chain is built from TRBV25-1 and TRBJ2-5; TRBD1 matches 7 bases. The CDR3 length is 15 residues. The germline gives CDR1 MGHDK, CDR2 SYGVNS. Trimming took 3 bases from V and 1 from J; bases not matched to a gene: 5. CDR3 in amino acids: CASSDPGTVQETQYF. CDR3 bases: TGTGCCAGCAGTGACCCAGGGACAGTCCAAGAGACCCAGTACTTC.

The V call is TRBV28, the J call TRBJ1-1; D unresolved. Deletions cut 5 bases from V and 2 bases from J, with 12 bases between. The CDR3 totals 14 residues. Germline V gives CDR1 MDHEN, CDR2 SYDVKM. DNA for the CDR3: TGTGCCAGCAGTCGCCGGAGGGTAAACACTGAAGCTTTCTTT. Its translation: CASSRRRVNTEAFF.

The V gene is TRBV18, the J gene TRBJ2-7; 15 bases are a match to TRBD2. The CDR3 consists of 17 residues. The germline gives CDR1 KGHSH, CDR2 LQKENI. V lost 6 bases and J lost 6; bases outside the gene matches: 12. The CDR3 bases are TGTGCCAGCTCGGGACTAGCGGGAGGCCCATCCTCCCGCGAGCAGTACTTC. Amino acids: CASSGLAGGPSSREQYF.

This chain's CDR3 is CASSPTPQGGGQPQHF. DNA of the CDR3: TGTGCCAGCAGTCCCACCCCGCAGGGGGGCGGGCAGCCCCAGCATTTT. This rearrangement joins TRBV28 to TRBJ1-5, with 7 bases aligning to TRBD1. The CDR3 runs to 16 residues. From germline, CDR1 is MDHEN and CDR2 SYDVKM. Trimming at V came to 5 bases and at J to 7 bases, leaving 14 bases not matched to a gene.

The rearrangement joins TRBV3-1 (or the pseudogene TRBV3-2) to TRBJ2-7; 7 bases agree with TRBD2. The CDR3 loop spans 14 amino acids. CDR1 and CDR2 from the germline V gene are LGHDT and YNNKEL (reference sequence). The V segment lost 1 base and the J segment 5 bases; nucleotides outside the gene matches: 5. CDR3 coding DNA: TGTGCCAGCAGCCAAGCGGGAGGATCCCACGAGCAGTACTTC. Amino acids: CASSQAGGSHEQYF.

The J gene is TRBJ2-2, the V gene TRBV9, with TRBD1 identical over 9 bases. Trimming cost V 4 bases and J 6 bases; bases outside gene matches: 4. Germline V lookup: CDR1 SGDLS, CDR2 YYNGEE. The CDR3 covers 14 residues. The CDR3 loop reads CASSPRTGAGELFF. DNA of the CDR3: TGTGCCAGCAGCCCCCGGACAGGGGCCGGGGAGCTGTTTTTT.

This clone was found a few times. The chain uses TRBV6-2 or TRBV6-3 and TRBJ2-7; D might be TRBD1 (6 bases). Germline CDR1 and CDR2: MNHEY and SVGEGT. The CDR3 is 12 residues long. Trimming removed 5 bases from V and 7 bases from J, with 12 bases in between. The DNA of the CDR3 is TGTGCCAGCAGTCAGGGGCCCTCGGAGCAGTACTTC. It yields the protein CASSQGPSEQYF.

The rearrangement uses TRBV7-9 and TRBJ1-1; D remains unclear. Trimming took 8 bases from V and 0 from J, leaving 10 bases between them. The CDR3 extends over 13 amino acids. The germline gives CDR1 SEHNR, CDR2 FQNEAQ (reference sequence). The CDR3 DNA is TGTGCCAGCGTCAGGATCATGAACACTGAAGCTTTCTTT. It encodes CASVRIMNTEAFF.

Turning to this clone: The same CDR3 also results from other DNA sequences found in this sample. This sequence joins TRBV19 and TRBJ2-7; D is possibly TRBD2 (6 bases). This CDR3 is 13 amino acids long. V was pared by 7 bases and J by 1 base, with 11 bases between. Germline-derived CDR1 and CDR2 are LNHDA and SQIVND (reference sequence). The CDR3 DNA reads as TGTGCCAGTATAGGGCGGGGATCCTACGAGCAGTACTTC. This translates into CASIGRGSYEQYF.

V is TRBV19 and J is TRBJ1-5; D gene uncertain. This CDR3 has 14 residues. V shed 7 bases and J shed 4 bases, with 14 bases lying between them. Per the germline V gene, CDR1 is LNHDA and CDR2 is SQIVND (reference sequence). The CDR3 coding sequence is TGTGCCAGTACCACAAACCAGTTTAATCAGCCCCAGCATTTT. Protein sequence: CASTTNQFNQPQHF. Full variable domain (rest looked up from reference TRBV19 and TRBJ1-5): DGGITQSPKYLFRKEGQNVTLSCEQNLNHDAMYWYRQDPGQGLRLIYYSQIVNDFQKGDIAEGYSVSREKKESFPLTVTSAQKNPTAFYLCASTTNQFNQPQHFGDGTRLSIL.

This chain links TRBV30 with TRBJ2-7; 10 nucleotides align to TRBD1. CDR1 GTSNPN and CDR2 SVGIG come from the germline V gene (reference sequence). The CDR3 totals 14 residues. The J segment lost 4 bases and the V segment lost 1 base, leaving 4 bases of the junction unmatched. The CDR3 bases are TGTGCCTGGAGTGCGCGACAGGGGGCTTACGAGCAGTACTTC. It specifies CAWSARQGAYEQYF. Combining the CDR3 with reference TRBV30 and TRBJ2-7 gives the whole variable domain SQTIHQWPATLVQPVGSPLSLECTVEGTSNPNLYWYRQAAGRGLQLLFYSVGIGQISSEVPQNLSASRPQDRQFILSSKKLLLSDSGFYLCAWSARQGAYEQYFGPGTRLTVT.

The rearrangement joins TRBV18 to TRBJ1-2; maybe TRBD1 (6 bases). The germline gives CDR1 KGHSH, CDR2 LQKENI. The CDR3 extends over 17 amino acids. Trimming left V 3 bases short and J 4 bases short, with 21 bases between. CDR3 region: CASSPEDSLLGTYGYTF. For the CDR3, the DNA is TGTGCCAGCTCACCGGAGGACAGCCTCCTTGGGACCTATGGCTACACCTTC.

This clone showed up just once. This chain links TRBV6-4 with TRBJ1-6, with D possibly being TRBD1 (6 bases). Trimming shortened V by 4 bases and J by 10 bases, and 11 bases separated the two germline ends. The germline CDR1 and CDR2 sequences are MRHNA and SNTAGT. The CDR3 covers 13 residues. The CDR3 loop reads CASSALRGSPLHF. For the CDR3, the DNA is TGTGCCAGCAGTGCCCTTAGGGGGTCACCCCTCCACTTT.